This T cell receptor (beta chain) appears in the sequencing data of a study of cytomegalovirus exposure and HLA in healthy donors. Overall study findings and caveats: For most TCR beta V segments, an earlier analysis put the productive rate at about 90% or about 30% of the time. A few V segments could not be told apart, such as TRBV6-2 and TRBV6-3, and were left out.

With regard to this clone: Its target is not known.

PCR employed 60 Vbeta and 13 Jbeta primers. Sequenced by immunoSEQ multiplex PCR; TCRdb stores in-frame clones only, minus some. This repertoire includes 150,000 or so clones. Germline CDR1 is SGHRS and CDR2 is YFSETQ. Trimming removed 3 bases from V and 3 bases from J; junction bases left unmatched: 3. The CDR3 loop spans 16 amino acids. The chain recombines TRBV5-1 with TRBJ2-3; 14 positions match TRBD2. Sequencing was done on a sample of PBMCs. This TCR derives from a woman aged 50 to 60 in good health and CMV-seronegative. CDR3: CASSSRLAGGTDTQYF. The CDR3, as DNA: TGCGCCAGCAGCTCGCGACTAGCGGGAGGGACAGATACGCAGTATTTT.